Listed below are T cell receptor beta chains from one sample, sequenced in a study of blood T cell repertoires in COVID-19. Here immunoSEQ multiplex PCR was the method, and the copy in TCRdb shows in-frame clones only, minus some. The sample yields over 70,000 clones, 75% to 90% seen once. The specimen sequenced was peripheral blood. The source is a man of 80 years or more with acute or convalescent COVID-19. Both conserved end residues are part of each CDR3. The D gene is left open where the match is weak. Part of the rows lack a size; the others show once, few, many or a class for expanded clones.

j_gene: TRBJ2-7; v_gene: TRBV10-3; d_gene: TRBD2; abundance: .; len: 14; CDR3aa: CAISAGRANAEQYF; CDR3nt: TGTGCCATCAGTGCGGGGAGGGCAAATGCCGAGCAGTACTTC
j_gene: TRBJ2-3; v_gene: TRBV27; d_gene: TRBD2; abundance: .; len: 17; CDR3aa: CASSRSGLAEVTDTQYF; CDR3nt: TGTGCCAGCAGTAGATCGGGACTAGCGGAGGTCACAGATACGCAGTATTTT
j_gene: TRBJ2-1; v_gene: TRBV7-9; d_gene: TRBD2; abundance: .; len: 16; CDR3aa: CASSLVSGGIYNEQFF; CDR3nt: TGTGCCAGCAGCTTAGTTAGCGGGGGCATATACAATGAGCAGTTCTTC
j_gene: TRBJ2-2; v_gene: TRBV7-2; d_gene: .; abundance: .; len: 14; CDR3aa: CASSLVRNTGELFF; CDR3nt: TGTGCCAGCAGCTTAGTGCGGAACACCGGGGAGCTGTTTTTT
j_gene: TRBJ2-3; v_gene: TRBV6-2/TRBV6-3; d_gene: .; abundance: once; len: 16; CDR3aa: CASSYSRGSLADTQYF; CDR3nt: TGTGCCAGCAGTTACTCAAGGGGGAGCTTGGCAGATACGCAGTATTTT
j_gene: TRBJ2-2; v_gene: TRBV11-2; d_gene: .; abundance: .; len: 12; CDR3aa: CASILGDGELFF; CDR3nt: TGTGCCAGCATTCTGGGAGACGGGGAGCTGTTTTTT
j_gene: TRBJ2-6; v_gene: TRBV27; d_gene: TRBD1; abundance: .; len: 16; CDR3aa: CASSPRTGLGANVLTF; CDR3nt: TGTGCCAGCAGTCCCCGGACAGGGCTGGGGGCCAACGTCCTGACTTTC
j_gene: TRBJ1-4; v_gene: TRBV7-8; d_gene: .; abundance: once; len: 14; CDR3aa: CASNPGTSNEKLFF; CDR3nt: TGTGCCAGCAACCCCGGGACATCTAATGAAAAACTGTTTTTT
j_gene: TRBJ1-2; v_gene: TRBV10-2; d_gene: .; abundance: .; len: 14; CDR3aa: CASRVGGNFYGYTF; CDR3nt: TGCGCCAGCCGTGTCGGAGGGAACTTCTATGGCTACACCTTC
j_gene: TRBJ1-1; v_gene: TRBV10-1; d_gene: .; abundance: .; len: 14; CDR3aa: CASREGLPDTEAFF; CDR3nt: TGCGCCAGCAGGGAGGGACTCCCGGACACTGAAGCTTTCTTT
j_gene: TRBJ2-3; v_gene: TRBV7-2; d_gene: TRBD2; abundance: .; len: 15; CDR3aa: CASSSSGGAANTQYF; CDR3nt: TGTGCCAGCAGCAGCAGCGGGGGGGCTGCAAATACGCAGTATTTT
j_gene: TRBJ2-3; v_gene: TRBV6-4; d_gene: TRBD1; abundance: .; len: 14; CDR3aa: CASSPTGGTDTQYF; CDR3nt: TGTGCCAGCAGTCCAACAGGGGGCACAGATACGCAGTATTTT
j_gene: TRBJ2-7; v_gene: TRBV5-1; d_gene: TRBD2; abundance: .; len: 14; CDR3aa: CASSPTSGTYEQYF; CDR3nt: TGCGCCAGCAGTCCGACTAGCGGGACCTACGAGCAGTACTTC
j_gene: TRBJ2-5; v_gene: TRBV14; d_gene: TRBD1; abundance: .; len: 16; CDR3aa: CASSQAWTGPLETQYF; CDR3nt: TGTGCCAGCAGCCAAGCTTGGACAGGGCCACTGGAGACCCAGTACTTC
j_gene: TRBJ1-2; v_gene: TRBV29-1; d_gene: TRBD1; abundance: .; len: 16; CDR3aa: CSDGQGYSPANYGYTF; CDR3nt: TGCAGCGACGGACAGGGGTATAGCCCAGCTAACTATGGCTACACCTTC
j_gene: TRBJ2-2; v_gene: TRBV6-5; d_gene: .; abundance: .; len: 13; CDR3aa: CASNRGFAGELFF; CDR3nt: TGTGCCAGCAATCGGGGATTCGCCGGGGAGCTGTTTTTT
j_gene: TRBJ1-5; v_gene: TRBV11-2; d_gene: .; abundance: .; len: 13; CDR3aa: CASSVTNNQPQHF; CDR3nt: TGTGCCAGCAGCGTAACTAACAATCAGCCCCAGCATTTT
j_gene: TRBJ2-3; v_gene: TRBV5-1; d_gene: TRBD2; abundance: once; len: 20; CDR3aa: CASSSPPAGLAGGPTDTQYF; CDR3nt: TGCGCCAGCAGCTCGCCCCCAGCAGGTCTAGCGGGAGGTCCCACAGATACGCAGTATTTT
j_gene: TRBJ2-1; v_gene: TRBV11-3; d_gene: .; abundance: .; len: 18; CDR3aa: CASSLEVGERALDNEQFF; CDR3nt: TGTGCCAGCAGCTTAGAGGTTGGAGAGAGGGCCCTAGACAATGAGCAGTTCTTC
j_gene: TRBJ1-1; v_gene: TRBV12-3/TRBV12-4; d_gene: TRBD1; abundance: .; len: 13; CDR3aa: CASTRTGQYVAFF; CDR3nt: TGTGCCAGCACTAGGACAGGGCAATATGTCGCTTTCTTT
j_gene: TRBJ2-3; v_gene: TRBV13; d_gene: TRBD1; abundance: .; len: 21; CDR3aa: CASSITTGTGTGLTSTDTQYF; CDR3nt: TGTGCCAGCAGCATAACAACCGGGACAGGGACAGGATTGACTAGCACAGATACGCAGTATTTT
j_gene: TRBJ1-1; v_gene: TRBV30; d_gene: .; abundance: once; len: 14; CDR3aa: CAWSVTNLNTEAFF; CDR3nt: TGTGCCTGGAGTGTGACAAATTTGAACACTGAAGCTTTCTTT
j_gene: TRBJ1-5; v_gene: TRBV19; d_gene: TRBD1; abundance: few; len: 16; CDR3aa: CASSRSRGQGAQPQHF; CDR3nt: TGTGCCAGTAGTAGAAGTCGTGGGCAGGGGGCCCAGCCCCAGCATTTT
j_gene: TRBJ2-1; v_gene: TRBV3-1/TRBV3-2; d_gene: TRBD2; abundance: .; len: 17; CDR3aa: CASSQTMTSGAHNEQFF; CDR3nt: TGTGCCAGCAGCCAAACAATGACTAGCGGGGCTCACAATGAGCAGTTCTTC
j_gene: TRBJ2-3; v_gene: TRBV6-5; d_gene: TRBD2; abundance: .; len: 15; CDR3aa: CASRRGLATTDTQYF; CDR3nt: TGTGCCAGCAGACGTGGACTAGCGACCACAGATACGCAGTATTTT
j_gene: TRBJ1-4; v_gene: TRBV7-2; d_gene: .; abundance: .; len: 15; CDR3aa: CASSLKADSYEKLFF; CDR3nt: TGTGCCAGCAGCCTAAAGGCGGACAGCTATGAAAAACTGTTTTTT
j_gene: TRBJ2-7; v_gene: TRBV5-4; d_gene: .; abundance: .; len: 16; CDR3aa: CASSLGAGSPTYEQYF; CDR3nt: TGTGCCAGCAGCTTAGGAGCCGGGTCTCCAACCTACGAGCAGTACTTC
j_gene: TRBJ2-3; v_gene: TRBV19; d_gene: TRBD2; abundance: once; len: 20; CDR3aa: CASSSNDLAGGVSSTDTQYF; CDR3nt: TGTGCCAGTAGTTCGAACGACCTAGCGGGAGGTGTTTCGAGCACAGATACGCAGTATTTT
j_gene: TRBJ1-6; v_gene: TRBV3-1/TRBV3-2; d_gene: .; abundance: .; len: 14; CDR3aa: CASSQLYNNSPLHF; CDR3nt: TGTGCCAGCAGCCAATTGTACAATAATTCACCCCTCCACTTT
j_gene: TRBJ2-7; v_gene: TRBV20-1; d_gene: .; abundance: .; len: 14; CDR3aa: CSASGMGGTYEQYF; CDR3nt: TGCAGTGCTAGTGGTATGGGAGGCACCTACGAGCAGTACTTC
j_gene: TRBJ2-1; v_gene: TRBV10-1; d_gene: .; abundance: few; len: 13; CDR3aa: CASSEFSMAGQFF; CDR3nt: TGCGCCAGCAGTGAGTTTTCAATGGCTGGGCAGTTCTTC
j_gene: TRBJ1-4; v_gene: TRBV18; d_gene: .; abundance: .; len: 14; CDR3aa: CASSPGQTNEKLFF; CDR3nt: TGTGCCAGCTCACCGGGGCAAACTAATGAAAAACTGTTTTTT